These T cell receptor beta chains were read from a single sample in a study of blood T cell repertoires in COVID-19. Method: immunoSEQ multiplex PCR; TCRdb's copy keeps in-frame clones and lacks some. The sample carries around 300,000 clones, roughly 90% recorded once. Material: peripheral blood. All receptors come from a woman aged 25 to 39 with COVID-19, enrolled during active disease. Each CDR3 is given without its conserved first and last residue. Size is stated for part of the rows, as once, few or many counts, or as a class when the clone is expanded.

V gene	CDR3 length	J gene	clone size	CDR3 protein
TRBV7-2	11	TRBJ2-5	-	ASSSTPKETQY
TRBV19	12	TRBJ2-1	-	ASSIFAGGNEQF
TRBV19	9	TRBJ1-4	-	ASGEGEKLF
TRBV28	14	TRBJ2-7	-	ASSRGDRVVTYEQY
TRBV7-9	9	TRBJ2-1	-	ASSLGQGPF
TRBV28	12	TRBJ2-7	-	ASSLGGVTYEQY
TRBV10-2	13	TRBJ1-5	-	ASSDAGGNNQPQH
TRBV27	13	TRBJ2-3	-	ASSLGTPRTDTQY
TRBV5-1	13	TRBJ2-3	few	ASSDGQHFTDTQY
TRBV6-5	12	TRBJ2-5	-	ASKLAGPQETQY
TRBV7-9	12	TRBJ1-5	once	ASSYGQFYQPQH
TRBV12-3/TRBV12-4	10	TRBJ1-1	-	ASSLMGRAAF
TRBV28	12	TRBJ2-3	-	ASIPSPLSDTQY
TRBV27	12	TRBJ1-1	-	ASSLTTGNTEAF
TRBV30	10	TRBJ2-7	-	AWSAQGYEQY
TRBV7-9	12	TRBJ2-7	once	ASTLAGGSYEQY
TRBV30	11	TRBJ1-4	-	AWSVGGPEKLF
TRBV9	14	TRBJ2-5	-	ASSTGTSGGDGTQY
TRBV4-1	12	TRBJ2-1	-	ASSQGQFENEQF
TRBV2	13	TRBJ1-5	-	ASRPGTGSLQPQH